This T cell receptor beta chain was observed in a study of blood T cell repertoires in COVID-19 (dated by TCRdb to 2020 to 2021). For the wider study: Samples covering the acute and convalescent phases of COVID-19 were provided by collaborators in the United States, Italy and Spain. The material from the prospective study consisted of cDNA or gDNA derived from T cells, B-cell-depleted T cells, or PBMCs. The dataset comprised deeply sampled blood TCRbeta repertoires from subjects exposed to, actively infected with, or recovered from COVID-19. A freely available public database, intended as a resource for researchers studying the immune response to SARS-CoV-2, is where the repertoires were released. Samples were obtained from the ongoing ImmuneRACE study (first 160 participants) and from about 1,300 subjects provided by 6 global collaborators. Sample metadata almost always included a de-identified subject ID, COVID-19 status, age in years and sex. Where HLA class I and class II types were available, the types were taken from metadata supplied by the sample provider, not from assay-based typing.

TCRbeta CDR3 regions were amplified from genomic DNA by means of the immunoSEQ Assay, a bias-controlled multiplex PCR. As for how the authors treated the data: Within the assay, amplification of reference gene primers was used to estimate how many nucleated cells each sample contained. To quantify the absolute abundance of each unique TCRbeta CDR3 rearrangement, sequence reads were collapsed and filtered. Productive Simpson clonality was computed per sample as the square root of Simpson's diversity index over productive rearrangements. TCRdb limited this immuneACCESS table to in-frame rearrangements with V and J called. A share of clones is missing; checked studies link under half to unresolved V genes, and the rest is unexplained. V and J calls plus clone size are reproduced from that table; the DNA served to infer D and trimming. A total of around 70,000 clones appear in this sample, around four fifths of them only once. The top ten hold 1.8% of the sample.

Points on this clone: Its antigen remains unidentified. No per-base quality is available; no much larger clone lies one base away.

Collaborating institutions collected whole blood in K2EDTA tubes following their own protocols. For TCRbeta analysis, collaborator samples were shipped as frozen whole blood, as isolated PBMCs, or as DNA extracted from either sample type. Points the paper makes about the study in general: Clinical and demographic metadata were provided uncurated, with the amount varying by source and participant.

This receptor was obtained from a woman aged 55-75 years with acute or convalescent COVID-19. Sequences were obtained from peripheral blood.

Read as DNA, the sequence is TGTGCCAGCAGCCTACAGGGAGGGCCTGGAAACACCATATATTTT. This gives the protein CASSLQGGPGNTIYF. The chain is made from TRBV14 and TRBJ1-3, and TRBD1 may be the D gene, going by 6 matching bases. In the germline V gene, CDR1 corresponds to SGHDN and CDR2 to FVKESK. The junction carries 12 bases between V and J, which are trimmed by 4 bases and 2 bases respectively. CDR3 length: 15 amino acids, cysteine to phenylalanine. Only the CDR3 DNA is retained, 45 bases long and in frame from the first base. With the rest looked up from the reference TRBV14 and TRBJ1-3 genes rather than sequenced, the full variable domain is EAGVTQFPSHSVIEKGQTVTLRCDPISGHDNLYWYRRVMGKEIKFLLHFVKESKQDESGMPNNRFLAERTGGTYSTLKVQPAELEDSGVYFCASSLQGGPGNTIYFGEGSWLTVV.